Each of the 20 T cell receptor beta chains below was sequenced from the same sample in a study of cytomegalovirus exposure and HLA in healthy donors. Produced via immunoSEQ multiplex PCR; TCRdb's table is partial and in-frame only. The repertoire includes over 130,000 clones, about 87% of them detected once, and roughly 9.4% sits in the top ten. Material: PBMCs. These TCRs come from a man between 18 and 35 years old in good health and CMV-seropositive.

The chain recombines TRBV28 with TRBJ2-7; maybe TRBD2 (5 bases). This CDR3 has 15 amino acids. CDR1 and CDR2 from the germline V gene are MDHEN and SYDVKM. The V gene lost 6 bases and the J gene lost 5 bases, with 20 bases spanning the gap. The CDR3 loop reads CASSPLGSETHEQYF. Here the CDR3 DNA reads TGTGCCAGCAGCCCCTTGGGTAGCGAAACCCACGAGCAGTACTTC.

The V gene is TRBV5-4, the J gene TRBJ2-7; TRBD1 matches at 10 bases. V shed 3 bases and J 1 base; nucleotides not matched to a gene: 4. The CDR3 covers 15 residues. CDR1 is SGHNT, CDR2 YYREEE, per germline (reference sequence). This CDR3 reads CASSWVGQGSYEQYF. DNA for the CDR3: TGTGCCAGCAGCTGGGTGGGACAGGGGTCCTACGAGCAGTACTTC. Combining the CDR3 with reference TRBV5-4 and TRBJ2-7 gives the whole variable domain ETGVTQSPTHLIKTRGQQVTLRCSSQSGHNTVSWYQQALGQGPQFIFQYYREEENGRGNFPPRFSGLQFPNYSSELNVNALELDDSALYLCASSWVGQGSYEQYFGPGTRLTVT.

The J gene is TRBJ1-2, the V gene TRBV9; D is uncertain. This CDR3 region has 15 residues. The V end was cut by 0 bases, the J end by 1 base, with 10 bases between. Germline CDR1 SGDLS, CDR2 YYNGEE. The CDR3 DNA reads as TGTGCCAGCAGCGTAGACATGGGCCTTAACTATGGCTACACCTTC. Translation: CASSVDMGLNYGYTF. Full variable domain (rest looked up from reference TRBV9 and TRBJ1-2): DSGVTQTPKHLITATGQRVTLRCSPRSGDLSVYWYQQSLDQGLQFLIQYYNGEERAKGNILERFSAQQFPDLHSELNLSSLELGDSALYFCASSVDMGLNYGYTFGSGTRLTVV.

The chain carries TRBV7-6 and TRBJ2-2; 7 positions match TRBD2. The CDR3 totals 16 residues. The V and J ends lost 4 bases and 2 bases, in that order; junction bases with no gene match: 7. Germline CDR1 reads SGHVS; CDR2 reads FNYEAQ. The CDR3 DNA is TGTGCCAGCAGCTCGTTGTCTAGCGGTAACACCGGGGAGCTGTTTTTT. Translated: CASSSLSSGNTGELFF.

The rearrangement links TRBV5-6 to TRBJ2-7; a weak D match, TRBD1 (6 bases). This CDR3 comprises 13 residues. Germline V gene sequence: CDR1 SGHDT, CDR2 YYEEEE. Trimming shortened V by 5 bases and J by 4 bases, and 13 bases separated the two germline ends. CDR3 bases: TGTGCCAGCAGGCCGACAGGCAGTTACGAGCAGTACTTC. This encodes CASRPTGSYEQYF.

This clone appeared a single time. The chain uses TRBV6-5 and TRBJ1-4, with D possibly being TRBD1 (6 bases). CDR1 is MNHEY and CDR2 is SVGAGI in the germline V gene. With 4 bases removed from V and 7 bases from J, the gap between germline ends came to 16 bases. The CDR3 extends over 15 amino acids. CDR3 region: CASSSLGGGVEKLFF. The CDR3 nucleotides read TGTGCCAGCAGTTCTTTGGGGGGGGGCGTTGAAAAACTGTTTTTT.

V gene TRBV19 combines with J gene TRBJ1-2, with TRBD1 matching over 7 bases. The ends lost 3 bases at V and 4 bases at J; junction bases unmatched: 5. This CDR3 has 14 residues. Germline values: CDR1 LNHDA, CDR2 SQIVND (reference sequence). Here the CDR3 reads CASSIQGVSYGYTF. CDR3 nucleotides: TGTGCCAGTAGTATTCAGGGGGTTAGCTATGGCTACACCTTC.

The chain uses TRBV2 and TRBJ2-3; tentatively, D is TRBD2 (5 bases). The length of the CDR3 is 14 residues. Germline lookup yields CDR1 SNHLY and CDR2 FYNNEI. Trimming removed 3 bases from V and 2 bases from J, with 9 bases in between. CDR3 sequence: CASSEQRFTDTQYF. CDR3 in DNA: TGTGCCAGCAGTGAGCAGCGGTTCACAGATACGCAGTATTTT.

The rearrangement uses TRBV15 and TRBJ1-3, with D unclear. This CDR3 has 17 amino acids. CDR1 LNHNV and CDR2 YYDKDF come from the germline V gene (reference sequence). The germline V and J ends were trimmed by 0 bases and 0 bases, with 12 bases remaining between them. The CDR3 here is CATSRDTLTTSGNTIYF. The CDR3 DNA is TGTGCCACCAGCAGAGATACCCTTACAACCTCTGGAAACACCATATATTTT.

The V and J genes are TRBV6-4 and TRBJ2-3, with 9 bases aligning to TRBD2. With 0 bases clipped from V and 5 bases from J, the junction kept 3 bases outside the gene matches. This CDR3 has 15 amino acids. Germline V gene data show CDR1 as MRHNA and CDR2 as SNTAGT. The CDR3 DNA reads TGTGCCAGCAGTGACTCGGCGGGGGGGCAAGATACGCAGTATTTT. Its translation is CASSDSAGGQDTQYF.

This rearrangement joins TRBV9 to TRBJ1-2, with 8 bases aligning to TRBD1. Trimming took 0 bases from V and 8 from J; bases not matched to a gene: 6. This CDR3 region has 14 residues. In germline, CDR1 is SGDLS, CDR2 YYNGEE. CDR3 region: CASSVVGQGAGYTF. CDR3 coding DNA: TGTGCCAGCAGCGTAGTAGGTCAGGGGGCAGGCTACACCTTC.

The chain carries TRBV5-4 and TRBJ2-7; TRBD2 agrees at 7 bases. The CDR3 consists of 13 residues. CDR1 and CDR2 from the germline V gene are SGHNT and YYREEE (reference sequence). V gave up 4 bases and J gave up 6 bases; unmatched junction bases: 7. The CDR3: CASSVEGRGEQYF. The DNA of the CDR3 is TGTGCCAGCAGCGTCGAGGGGAGGGGCGAGCAGTACTTC. The complete variable domain, with remaining parts taken from reference TRBV5-4 and TRBJ2-7, reads ETGVTQSPTHLIKTRGQQVTLRCSSQSGHNTVSWYQQALGQGPQFIFQYYREEENGRGNFPPRFSGLQFPNYSSELNVNALELDDSALYLCASSVEGRGEQYFGPGTRLTVT.

This sequence joins TRBV5-1 and TRBJ1-1; weak D call: TRBD1 (5 bases). Germline assignment: CDR1 SGHRS and CDR2 YFSETQ. The length of the CDR3 is 13 residues. Trimming removed 2 bases at V and 7 bases at J, with 12 bases between. The CDR3 spells CASSFTGLGEAFF. CDR3 sequence (DNA): TGCGCCAGCAGCTTCACAGGCTTAGGTGAAGCTTTCTTT.

Comments on this clone: An end of the junction differs from the germline gene, which may be a read error. The V and J genes are TRBV5-1 and TRBJ2-2, with D unclear. Per germline, CDR1 SGHRS and CDR2 YFSETQ. This CDR3 region has 14 residues. CDR3 loop: CASSLAENTGELFF. CDR3 coding DNA: TGCGCCAGCAGTTTGGCAGAAAACACCGGGGAGCTGTTTTTT. The full variable domain, rest sourced from reference TRBV5-1 and TRBJ2-2, is KAGVTQTPRYLIKTRGQQVTLSCSPISGHRSVSWYQQTPGQGLQFLFEYFSETQRNKGNFPGRFSGRQFSNSRSEMNVSTLELGDSALYLCASSLAENTGELFFGEGSRLTVL.

A note on this clone: At one end, the junction sequence differs from germline, possibly due to a read error. This rearrangement joins TRBV29-1 to TRBJ1-2, with 8 bases matching TRBD1. The CDR3 runs to 17 residues. Germline lookup yields CDR1 SQVTM and CDR2 ANQGSEA. CDR3 coding DNA: TGCGGCGTTGTTCTCCCCCGGGGACAGGCCACTAACTATGGCTACACCTTC. It encodes CGVVLPRGQATNYGYTF.

This chain links TRBV18 with TRBJ1-5, with 7 bases aligning to TRBD1. CDR3 size: 15 residues. Germline-derived CDR1 and CDR2 are KGHSH and LQKENI. The junction had 5 bases not matched to a gene; V was cut back by 3 bases and J by 3 bases. CDR3 in amino acids: CASSPGGGFNQPQHF. Here the CDR3 DNA reads TGTGCCAGCTCACCTGGAGGGGGCTTCAATCAGCCCCAGCATTTT.

The rearrangement uses TRBV6-5 and TRBJ1-2; D might be TRBD1 (6 bases). Trimming took off 0 bases at V and 6 bases at J, with 11 bases between the two ends. The CDR3 is 14 amino acids. Germline V CDR1 and CDR2: MNHEY, SVGAGI. The CDR3 is CASSYSGSGDGYTF. CDR3 bases: TGTGCCAGCAGTTACTCTGGATCAGGGGATGGCTACACCTTC.

The J gene is TRBJ1-5, the V gene TRBV5-6, with 8 nucleotides matching TRBD1. J was trimmed by 7 bases and V by 4 bases; bases with no gene match: 13. The CDR3 length is 16 residues. Germline V gene data show CDR1 as SGHDT and CDR2 as YYEEEE. This chain's CDR3 is CASSHRGAGERQPQHF. The CDR3 DNA sequence: TGTGCCAGCAGCCACAGGGGGGCAGGCGAAAGGCAGCCCCAGCATTTT. The whole variable domain, remainder taken from reference TRBV5-6 and TRBJ1-5, is DAGVTQSPTHLIKTRGQQVTLRCSPKSGHDTVSWYQQALGQGPQFIFQYYEEEERQRGNFPDRFSGHQFPNYSSELNVNALLLGDSALYLCASSHRGAGERQPQHFGDGTRLSIL.

In its sample, this clone was seen once. The rearrangement links TRBV9 to TRBJ1-3; 7 bases line up with TRBD1. The CDR3 runs to 16 residues. J gave up 2 bases and V 4 bases, and 9 bases lay outside the gene matches. CDR1 is SGDLS and CDR2 is YYNGEE in the germline V gene. CDR3: CASSPQGGSAGNTIYF. The CDR3 DNA follows: TGTGCCAGCAGCCCTCAGGGGGGCAGCGCTGGAAACACCATATATTTT.

The table lists this clone with a count of one. This chain joins TRBV5-6 and TRBJ1-3; D possibly corresponds to TRBD1 (5 bases). V lost 4 bases and J 4 bases, leaving 12 bases between the germline ends. The CDR3 covers 14 residues. In germline, CDR1 is SGHDT, CDR2 YYEEEE. The CDR3 sequence is CASSPPGPGNTIYF. DNA for the CDR3: TGTGCCAGCAGCCCACCAGGGCCAGGAAACACCATATATTTT.